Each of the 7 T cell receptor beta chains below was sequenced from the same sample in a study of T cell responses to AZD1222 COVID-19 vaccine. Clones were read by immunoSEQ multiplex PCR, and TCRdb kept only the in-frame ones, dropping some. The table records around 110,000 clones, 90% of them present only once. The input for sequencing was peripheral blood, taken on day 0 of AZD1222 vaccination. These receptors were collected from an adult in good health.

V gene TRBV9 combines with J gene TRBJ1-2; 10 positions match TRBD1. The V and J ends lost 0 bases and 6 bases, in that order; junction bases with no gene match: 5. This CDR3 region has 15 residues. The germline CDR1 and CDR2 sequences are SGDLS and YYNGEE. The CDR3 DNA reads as TGTGCCAGCAGCGTAGGAGGGACAGGGGAGGATGGCTACACCTTC. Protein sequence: CASSVGGTGEDGYTF. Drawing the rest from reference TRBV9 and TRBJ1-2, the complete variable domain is DSGVTQTPKHLITATGQRVTLRCSPRSGDLSVYWYQQSLDQGLQFLIQYYNGEERAKGNILERFSAQQFPDLHSELNLSSLELGDSALYFCASSVGGTGEDGYTFGSGTRLTVV.

The CDR3 nucleotides read TGCGCCAGCAGCCAAGGAGCCAGGGGCGACGAGCAGTACTTC. Translated: CASSQGARGDEQYF. The V call is TRBV4-1, the J call TRBJ2-7; a possible D gene is TRBD1 (6 bases). V was clipped by 1 base and J by 5 bases, with 12 bases between them. The CDR3 is 14 residues long. From germline, CDR1 is MGHRA and CDR2 YSYEKL.

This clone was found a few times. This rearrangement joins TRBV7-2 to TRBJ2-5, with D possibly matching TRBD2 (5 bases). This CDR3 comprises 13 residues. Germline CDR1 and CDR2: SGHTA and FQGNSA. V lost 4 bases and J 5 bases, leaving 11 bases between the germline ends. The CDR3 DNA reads TGTGCCAGCAGCTACTCGTCGGGGGAGACCCAGTACTTC. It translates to CASSYSSGETQYF.

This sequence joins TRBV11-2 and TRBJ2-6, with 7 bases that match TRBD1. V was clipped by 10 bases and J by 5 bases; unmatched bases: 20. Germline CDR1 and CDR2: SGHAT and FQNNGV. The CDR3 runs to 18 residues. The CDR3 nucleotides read TGTGCCATTCGCGACCAGGGACAGTCTAGATACTGGGCCAACGTCCTGACTTTC. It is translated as CAIRDQGQSRYWANVLTF. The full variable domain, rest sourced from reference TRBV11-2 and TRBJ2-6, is EAGVAQSPRYKIIEKRQSVAFWCNPISGHATLYWYQQILGQGPKLLIQFQNNGVVDDSQLPKDRFSAERLKGVDSTLKIQPAKLEDSAVYLCAIRDQGQSRYWANVLTFGAGSRLTVL.

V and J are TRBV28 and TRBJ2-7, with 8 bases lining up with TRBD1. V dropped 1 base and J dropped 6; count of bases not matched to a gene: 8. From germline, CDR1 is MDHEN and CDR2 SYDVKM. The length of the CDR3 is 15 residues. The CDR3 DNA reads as TGTGCCAGCAGTTTATTCGTCAGGGGGCGCGTCGAGCAGTACTTC. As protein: CASSLFVRGRVEQYF.

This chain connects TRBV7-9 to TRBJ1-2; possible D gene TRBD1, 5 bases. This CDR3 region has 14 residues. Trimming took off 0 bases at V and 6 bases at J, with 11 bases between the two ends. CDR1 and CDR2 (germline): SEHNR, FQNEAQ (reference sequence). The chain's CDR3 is CASSLAVGENGYTF. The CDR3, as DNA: TGTGCCAGCAGCTTAGCTGTAGGGGAGAATGGCTACACCTTC.

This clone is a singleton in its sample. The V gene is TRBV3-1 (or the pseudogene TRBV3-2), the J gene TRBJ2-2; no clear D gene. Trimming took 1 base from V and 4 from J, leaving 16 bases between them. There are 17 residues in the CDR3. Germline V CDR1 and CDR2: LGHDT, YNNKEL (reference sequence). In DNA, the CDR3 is TGTGCCAGCAGCCAAGGGTGGGCTAGTTCGGGCACCGGGGAGCTGTTTTTT. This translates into CASSQGWASSGTGELFF.